Listed here are 23 T cell receptor beta chains from one sample, sequenced in a study of blood T cell repertoires in COVID-19. Measured with immunoSEQ multiplex PCR; TCRdb has only the in-frame clones, and not every one. The repertoire consists of about 240,000 clones, with around 83% occurring once and the leading ten covering roughly 2%. Sequencing was done on a sample of peripheral blood. Source of these receptors: a young man who had recovered from COVID-19.

This clone was seen a few times. The chain couples TRBV7-9 to TRBJ1-6, with 8 positions matching TRBD1. CDR1 is SEHNR and CDR2 is FQNEAQ in the germline V gene (reference sequence). The CDR3 length is 16 residues. The V segment lost 5 bases and the J segment 5 bases; nucleotides outside the gene matches: 8. For the CDR3, the DNA is TGTGCCAGCAGCACACTCCCGACAGGGGATAATTCACCCCTCCACTTT. Its protein product is CASSTLPTGDNSPLHF.

The V call is TRBV5-6, the J call TRBJ2-2; TRBD1 matches at 9 bases. V was clipped by 4 bases and J by 6 bases; unmatched bases: 10. Germline lookup yields CDR1 SGHDT and CDR2 YYEEEE. The CDR3 is 16 residues long. For the CDR3, the DNA is TGTGCCAGCAGCCCCCAACAGGGGGCTGTATCCGGGGAGCTGTTTTTT. Translating gives CASSPQQGAVSGELFF. The full variable domain, its missing parts supplied by reference TRBV5-6 and TRBJ2-2, is DAGVTQSPTHLIKTRGQQVTLRCSPKSGHDTVSWYQQALGQGPQFIFQYYEEEERQRGNFPDRFSGHQFPNYSSELNVNALLLGDSALYLCASSPQQGAVSGELFFGEGSRLTVL.

This chain joins TRBV2 and TRBJ1-4; perhaps TRBD1 as D (6 bases). With 5 bases removed from V and 3 bases from J, the gap between germline ends came to 10 bases. The CDR3 has 14 amino acids. Germline CDR1 and CDR2: SNHLY and FYNNEI. The CDR3 coding sequence is TGTGCCAGCAGTTTCTGGGGGCCTAATGAAAAACTGTTTTTT. Protein: CASSFWGPNEKLFF. The whole variable domain, filled in from reference TRBV2 and TRBJ1-4, reads EPEVTQTPSHQVTQMGQEVILRCVPISNHLYFYWYRQILGQKVEFLVSFYNNEISEKSEIFDDQFSVERPDGSNFTLKIRSTKLEDSAMYFCASSFWGPNEKLFFGSGTQLSVL.

The rearrangement links TRBV5-8 to TRBJ1-1, with D maybe TRBD1 (5 bases). V lost 1 base and J lost 9, with 13 bases in between. Germline-derived CDR1 and CDR2 are SGHTS and YDEGEE. The CDR3 runs to 13 residues. DNA of the CDR3: TGTGCCAGCAGCTTGAATTATAGGACAAAAGCTTTCTTT. As protein: CASSLNYRTKAFF.

V gene TRBV3-1 (or the pseudogene TRBV3-2) combines with J gene TRBJ2-3; D is unresolved. With 2 bases removed from V and 8 bases from J, the gap between germline ends came to 14 bases. The CDR3 sequence is 14 residues long. The germline V gene has CDR1 LGHDT and CDR2 YNNKEL (reference sequence). CDR3 region: CASSQSLLPGTQYF. The CDR3, as DNA: TGTGCCAGCAGCCAAAGCCTGCTCCCAGGTACGCAGTATTTT.

The chain uses TRBV27 and TRBJ2-3, with TRBD1 identical over 10 bases. The CDR3 consists of 17 residues. V was pared by 6 bases and J by 4 bases, with 13 bases of the junction left unmatched. The germline gives CDR1 MNHEY, CDR2 SMNVEV (reference sequence). The CDR3 DNA reads as TGTGCCAGCAGCTCAACTTCCGGGACAGGGGTGGCAGATACGCAGTATTTT. It specifies CASSSTSGTGVADTQYF.

This clone turned up a few times. The chain employs TRBV12-3 or TRBV12-4 and TRBJ1-4; tentatively, D is TRBD1 (5 bases). Deletions cut 2 bases from V and 10 bases from J, with 11 bases between. This CDR3 contains 13 residues. CDR3 bases: TGTGCCAGCAGTTTACACAGGCCACGAAAACTGTTTTTT. It encodes CASSLHRPRKLFF.

This clone was seen only a few times. The V and J genes are TRBV11-2 and TRBJ1-1; 7 bases fit TRBD1. Germline CDR1 is SGHAT and CDR2 is FQNNGV. This CDR3 has 14 amino acids. V dropped 4 bases and J dropped 11; count of bases not matched to a gene: 13. The CDR3, as DNA: TGTGCCAGCAGCTCCTCAGGGGGACAAAGGCGGGCTTTCTTT. Its translation is CASSSSGGQRRAFF.

This chain connects TRBV4-1 to TRBJ2-1; D call uncertain. Per the germline V gene, CDR1 is MGHRA and CDR2 is YSYEKL. The CDR3 totals 14 residues. The V gene lost 1 base and the J gene lost 9 bases, with 13 bases spanning the gap. CDR3 protein: CASSQGQTGIEQFF. The CDR3 coding sequence is TGCGCCAGCAGCCAAGGACAAACCGGTATTGAGCAGTTCTTC.

J is TRBJ1-2 and V is TRBV5-4; TRBD1 matches 10 bases. The CDR3 has 14 amino acids. V shed 4 bases and J 6 bases; nucleotides not matched to a gene: 6. CDR1 is SGHNT and CDR2 is YYREEE in the germline V gene (reference sequence). The CDR3 reads CASSQGQGRDGYTF. The DNA for the CDR3 is TGTGCCAGCAGCCAGGGACAGGGGAGAGATGGCTACACCTTC.

The chain links TRBV20-1 to TRBJ2-3, with 9 positions matching TRBD2. CDR1 DFQATT and CDR2 SNEGSKA come from the germline V gene (reference sequence). Unmatched junction bases numbered 6, after V lost 3 bases and J lost 2 bases. The CDR3 spans 15 residues. CDR3: CSASSSGGPTDTQYF. For the CDR3, the DNA is TGCAGTGCTAGTTCCAGCGGGGGGCCCACAGATACGCAGTATTTT.

The CDR3 sequence is CASSSPDRGRDGYTF. CDR3 sequence (DNA): TGTGCCAGCAGTTCTCCCGACAGGGGGCGGGATGGCTACACCTTC. The rearrangement uses TRBV27 and TRBJ1-2; 10 bases line up with TRBD1. This CDR3 is 15 amino acids long. Germline-derived CDR1 and CDR2 are MNHEY and SMNVEV (reference sequence). The junction had 8 bases not matched to a gene; V was cut back by 4 bases and J by 6 bases.

The chain carries TRBV7-9 and TRBJ1-6; D gene ambiguous. The CDR3 runs to 12 residues. CDR1 and CDR2 from the germline V gene are SEHNR and FQNEAQ (reference sequence). The V end lost 5 bases, the J end lost 9 bases, and 8 bases lay between the germline ends. CDR3 protein: CASSPGSSPLHF. The CDR3 bases are TGTGCCAGCAGCCCCGGGAGTTCACCCCTCCACTTT.

The table lists this clone with a count of one. The chain carries TRBV6-1 and TRBJ1-3, with D possibly matching TRBD1 (5 bases). V was pared by 3 bases and J by 4 bases, with 16 bases between. Germline V gene data show CDR1 as MNHNS and CDR2 as SASEGT. The CDR3 consists of 16 residues. The DNA for the CDR3 is TGTGCCAGCAGTGAGCTCACGGGGGTATCAGGAAACACCATATATTTT. This gives the protein CASSELTGVSGNTIYF.

This clone occurred a few times. The chain uses TRBV4-1 and TRBJ1-3, with D uncertain. The CDR3 has 17 amino acids. The germline gives CDR1 MGHRA, CDR2 YSYEKL. V was clipped by 4 bases and J by 3 bases, with 19 bases between them. The CDR3 DNA reads as TGCGCCAGCAGCCGCTCTGAATACCCGGGGAATGGAAACACCATATATTTT. Its protein is CASSRSEYPGNGNTIYF.

V is TRBV9 and J is TRBJ1-4, with 9 bases that match TRBD1. CDR3 length equals 18 residues. After removal of 3 bases from V and 6 bases from J, the junction contained 15 bases not matched to a gene. Germline V gene data show CDR1 as SGDLS and CDR2 as YYNGEE. CDR3 sequence reads: CASSGGGQGREMDEKLFF. Written as DNA, the CDR3 is TGTGCCAGCAGCGGAGGGGGACAGGGCCGCGAGATGGATGAAAAACTGTTTTTT.

The V call is TRBV19, the J call TRBJ1-1, with D maybe TRBD1 (6 bases). Germline CDR1 LNHDA, CDR2 SQIVND (reference sequence). This CDR3 is built from 14 residues. Deletions cut 6 bases from V and 2 bases from J, with 13 bases between. The DNA for the CDR3 is TGTGCCAGTAGCTGGCTCAGGGGAAACACTGAAGCTTTCTTT. This sequence encodes CASSWLRGNTEAFF.

The V call is TRBV7-6, the J call TRBJ2-5; D is undetermined. V was clipped by 4 bases and J by 1 base, with 7 bases between them. From germline, CDR1 is SGHVS and CDR2 FNYEAQ. The CDR3 is 13 residues long. CDR3 in amino acids: CASSSYSQETQYF. The CDR3 nucleotides read TGTGCCAGCAGCTCCTACTCCCAAGAGACCCAGTACTTC.

The chain joins TRBV5-1 to TRBJ2-2; D gene unclear. Trimming took 4 bases from V and 0 from J, leaving 7 bases between them. Germline loops: CDR1 SGHRS, CDR2 YFSETQ. The CDR3 covers 14 residues. CDR3: CASSRDTNTGELFF. CDR3 DNA sequence: TGCGCCAGCAGCCGTGACACGAACACCGGGGAGCTGTTTTTT. Based on the CDR3 plus reference TRBV5-1 and TRBJ2-2, the full variable domain is KAGVTQTPRYLIKTRGQQVTLSCSPISGHRSVSWYQQTPGQGLQFLFEYFSETQRNKGNFPGRFSGRQFSNSRSEMNVSTLELGDSALYLCASSRDTNTGELFFGEGSRLTVL.

This rearrangement joins TRBV2 to TRBJ1-4; TRBD1 might be the D (6 bases). Trimming left V 3 bases short and J 8 bases short, with 13 bases between. CDR1 and CDR2 from the germline V gene are SNHLY and FYNNEI. The CDR3 consists of 14 residues. The CDR3 spells CASSDLTDREKLFF. The CDR3 DNA reads as TGTGCCAGCAGTGACCTTACCGACAGGGAAAAACTGTTTTTT.

V gene TRBV2 combines with J gene TRBJ2-7, with 10 bases that match TRBD2. V shed 8 bases, J shed 1 base, and the junction held 8 bases outside the gene matches. The CDR3 length is 15 residues. Germline V gives CDR1 SNHLY, CDR2 FYNNEI. The CDR3 nucleotides are TGTGCCAGCTCTTTAGCGGGGGGACGGTCCTACGAGCAGTACTTC. It translates to CASSLAGGRSYEQYF.

The rearrangement uses TRBV5-1 and TRBJ2-2, with D tentatively TRBD1 (5 bases). V was clipped by 4 bases and J by 5 bases, with 12 bases between them. The germline CDR1 and CDR2 sequences are SGHRS and YFSETQ. The CDR3 has 14 amino acids. CDR3 in DNA: TGCGCCAGCAGCCCCATGACAGTTACCGGGGAGCTGTTTTTT. It encodes CASSPMTVTGELFF. Full variable domain (remainder filled in from reference TRBV5-1 and TRBJ2-2): KAGVTQTPRYLIKTRGQQVTLSCSPISGHRSVSWYQQTPGQGLQFLFEYFSETQRNKGNFPGRFSGRQFSNSRSEMNVSTLELGDSALYLCASSPMTVTGELFFGEGSRLTVL.

The chain is built from TRBV2 and TRBJ1-1; D ambiguous. The germline CDR1 and CDR2 sequences are SNHLY and FYNNEI. Trimming took off 4 bases at V and 5 bases at J, with 5 bases between the two ends. The CDR3 consists of 11 residues. CDR3 DNA: TGTGCCAGCAGTGCAGAAACTGAAGCTTTCTTT. Amino acids: CASSAETEAFF.